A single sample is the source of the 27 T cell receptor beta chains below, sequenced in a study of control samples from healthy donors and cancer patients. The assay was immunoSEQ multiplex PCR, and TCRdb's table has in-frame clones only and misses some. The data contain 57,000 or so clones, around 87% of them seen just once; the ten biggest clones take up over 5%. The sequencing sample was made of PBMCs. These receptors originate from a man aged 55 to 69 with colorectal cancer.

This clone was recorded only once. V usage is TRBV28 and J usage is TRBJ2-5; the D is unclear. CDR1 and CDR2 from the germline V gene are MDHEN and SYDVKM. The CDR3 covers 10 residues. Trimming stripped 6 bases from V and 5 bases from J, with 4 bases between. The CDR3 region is CASSEETQYF. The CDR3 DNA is TGTGCCAGCAGCGAGGAGACCCAGTACTTC.

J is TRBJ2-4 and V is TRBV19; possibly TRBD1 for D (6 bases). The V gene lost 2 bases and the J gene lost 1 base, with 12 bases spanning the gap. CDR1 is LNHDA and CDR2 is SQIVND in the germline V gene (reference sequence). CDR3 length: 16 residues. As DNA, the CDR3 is TGTGCCAGTAGTATAAGGGGGACCGTGGCCAAAAACATTCAGTACTTC. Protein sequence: CASSIRGTVAKNIQYF.

CDR3 in DNA: TGTGCCAGCAGCCGTGGTAGCAATCAGCCCCAGCATTTT. Translated, it gives CASSRGSNQPQHF. This chain joins TRBV12-3 or TRBV12-4 and TRBJ1-5; D is unclear. Trimming removed 6 bases at V and 0 bases at J, with 6 bases between. The CDR3 has 13 residues.

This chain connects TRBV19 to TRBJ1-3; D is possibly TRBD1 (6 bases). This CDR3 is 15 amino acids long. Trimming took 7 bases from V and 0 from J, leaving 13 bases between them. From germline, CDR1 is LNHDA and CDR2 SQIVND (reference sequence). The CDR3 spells CASTPQGYSGNTIYF. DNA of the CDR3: TGTGCCAGTACCCCACAGGGATACTCTGGAAACACCATATATTTT.

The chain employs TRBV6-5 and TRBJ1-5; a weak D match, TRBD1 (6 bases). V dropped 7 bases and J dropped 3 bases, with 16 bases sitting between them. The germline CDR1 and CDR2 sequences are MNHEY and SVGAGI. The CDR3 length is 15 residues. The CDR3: CASTRDRIPNQPQHF. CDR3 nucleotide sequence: TGTGCCAGCACCAGAGACAGGATCCCCAATCAGCCCCAGCATTTT.

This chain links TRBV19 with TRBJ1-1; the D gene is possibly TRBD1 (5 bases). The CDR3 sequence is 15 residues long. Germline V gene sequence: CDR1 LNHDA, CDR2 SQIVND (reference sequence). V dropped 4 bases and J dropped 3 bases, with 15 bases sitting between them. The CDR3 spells CASSKGLLSDTEAFF. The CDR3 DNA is TGTGCCAGTAGTAAGGGACTCCTTTCGGACACTGAAGCTTTCTTT.

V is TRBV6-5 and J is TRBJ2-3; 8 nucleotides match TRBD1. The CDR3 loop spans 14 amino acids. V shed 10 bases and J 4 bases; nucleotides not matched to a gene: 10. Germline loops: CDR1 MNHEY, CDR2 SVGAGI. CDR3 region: CATYLGQGADTQYF. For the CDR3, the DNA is TGTGCCACCTACCTCGGACAGGGTGCAGATACGCAGTATTTT.

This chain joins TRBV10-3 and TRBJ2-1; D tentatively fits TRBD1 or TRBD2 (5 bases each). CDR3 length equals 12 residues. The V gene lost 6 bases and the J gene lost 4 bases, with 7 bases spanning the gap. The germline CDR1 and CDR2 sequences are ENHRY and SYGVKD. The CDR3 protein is CAIRGEYNEQFF. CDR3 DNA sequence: TGTGCCATCAGAGGGGAGTACAATGAGCAGTTCTTC.

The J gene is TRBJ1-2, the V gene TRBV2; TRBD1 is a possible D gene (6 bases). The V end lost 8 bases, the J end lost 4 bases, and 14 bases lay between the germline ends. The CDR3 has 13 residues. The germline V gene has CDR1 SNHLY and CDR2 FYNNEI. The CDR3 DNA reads TGTGCCAGCGCACCAGGGGTGGGCTATGGCTACACCTTC. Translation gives CASAPGVGYGYTF.

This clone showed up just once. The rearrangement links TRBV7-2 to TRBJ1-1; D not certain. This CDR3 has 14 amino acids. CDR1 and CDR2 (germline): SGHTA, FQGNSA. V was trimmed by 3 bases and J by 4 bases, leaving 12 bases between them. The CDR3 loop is CASSFLQFGTEAFF. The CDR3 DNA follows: TGTGCCAGCAGCTTCTTACAGTTTGGCACTGAAGCTTTCTTT.

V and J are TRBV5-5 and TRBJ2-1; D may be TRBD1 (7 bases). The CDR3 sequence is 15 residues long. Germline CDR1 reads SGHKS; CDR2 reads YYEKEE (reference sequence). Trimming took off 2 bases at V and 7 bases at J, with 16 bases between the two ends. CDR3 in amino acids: CASSFLTGTWNEQFF. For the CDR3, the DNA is TGTGCCAGCAGCTTTCTGACAGGGACTTGGAATGAGCAGTTCTTC.

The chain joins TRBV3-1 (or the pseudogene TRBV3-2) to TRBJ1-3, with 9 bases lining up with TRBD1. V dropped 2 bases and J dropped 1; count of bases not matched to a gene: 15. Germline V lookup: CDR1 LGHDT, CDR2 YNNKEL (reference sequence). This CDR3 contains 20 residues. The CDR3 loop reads CASSQFAAGTGSFSGNTIYF. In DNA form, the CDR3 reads TGTGCCAGCAGCCAATTTGCGGCCGGGACAGGGAGTTTTTCTGGAAACACCATATATTTT.

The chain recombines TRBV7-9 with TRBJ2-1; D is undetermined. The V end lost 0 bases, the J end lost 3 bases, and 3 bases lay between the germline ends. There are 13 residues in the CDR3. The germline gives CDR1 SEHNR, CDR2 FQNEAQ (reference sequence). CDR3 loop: CASSLAVYNEQFF. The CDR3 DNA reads TGTGCCAGCAGCTTAGCGGTCTACAATGAGCAGTTCTTC.

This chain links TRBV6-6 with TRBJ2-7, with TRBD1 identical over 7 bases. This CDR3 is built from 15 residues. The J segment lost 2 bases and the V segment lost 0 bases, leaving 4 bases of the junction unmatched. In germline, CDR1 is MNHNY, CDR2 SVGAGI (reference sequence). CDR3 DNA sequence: TGTGCCAGCAGTTACTCCGGGGACAGCACCTACGAGCAGTACTTC. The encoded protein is CASSYSGDSTYEQYF.

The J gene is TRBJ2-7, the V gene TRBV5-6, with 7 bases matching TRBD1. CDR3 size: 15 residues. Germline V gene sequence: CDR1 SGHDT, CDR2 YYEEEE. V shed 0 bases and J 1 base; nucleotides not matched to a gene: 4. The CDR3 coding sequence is TGTGCCAGCAGCTTGGTACAGGGGCAATCCTACGAGCAGTACTTC. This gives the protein CASSLVQGQSYEQYF.

CDR3 nucleotides: TGTGCCAGCAGCCGCCGACAGCTGAACACTGAAGCTTTCTTT. It codes for CASSRRQLNTEAFF. V gene TRBV6-2 or TRBV6-3 combines with J gene TRBJ1-1, with D possibly matching TRBD1 (5 bases). Looked up from germline, CDR1 is MNHEY and CDR2 is SVGEGT. V dropped 6 bases and J dropped 0 bases, with 11 bases sitting between them. The CDR3 runs 14 residues.

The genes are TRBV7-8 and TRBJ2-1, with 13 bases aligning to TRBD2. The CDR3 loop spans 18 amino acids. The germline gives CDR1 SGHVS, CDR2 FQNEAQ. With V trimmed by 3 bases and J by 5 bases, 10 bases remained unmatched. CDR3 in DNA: TGTGCCAGCAGCTTTCCGCCGGGACTAGCGGGGAGTGACAATGAGCAGTTCTTC. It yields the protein CASSFPPGLAGSDNEQFF. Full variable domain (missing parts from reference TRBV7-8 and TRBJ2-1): GAGVSQSPRYKVAKRGQDVALRCDPISGHVSLFWYQQALGQGPEFLTYFQNEAQLDKSGLPSDRFFAERPEGSVSTLKIQRTQQEDSAVYLCASSFPPGLAGSDNEQFFGPGTRLTVL.

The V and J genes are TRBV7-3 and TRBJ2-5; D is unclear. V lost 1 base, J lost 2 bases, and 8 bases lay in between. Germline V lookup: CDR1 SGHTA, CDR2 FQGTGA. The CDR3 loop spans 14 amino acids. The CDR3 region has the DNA TGTGCCAGCAGCTTAATGGGTGGGCAAGAGACCCAGTACTTC. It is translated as CASSLMGGQETQYF.

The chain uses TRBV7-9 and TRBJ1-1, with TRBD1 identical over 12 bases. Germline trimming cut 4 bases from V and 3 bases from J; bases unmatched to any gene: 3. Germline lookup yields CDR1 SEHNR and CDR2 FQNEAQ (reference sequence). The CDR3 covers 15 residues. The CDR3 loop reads CASSWDRGRHTEAFF. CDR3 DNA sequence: TGTGCCAGCAGCTGGGACAGGGGGCGTCACACTGAAGCTTTCTTT.

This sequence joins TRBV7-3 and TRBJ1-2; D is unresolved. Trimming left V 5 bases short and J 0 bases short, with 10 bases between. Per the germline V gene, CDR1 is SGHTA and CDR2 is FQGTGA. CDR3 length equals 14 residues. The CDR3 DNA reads TGTGCCAGCAGCCCCCAGACCGCTAACTATGGCTACACCTTC. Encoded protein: CASSPQTANYGYTF.

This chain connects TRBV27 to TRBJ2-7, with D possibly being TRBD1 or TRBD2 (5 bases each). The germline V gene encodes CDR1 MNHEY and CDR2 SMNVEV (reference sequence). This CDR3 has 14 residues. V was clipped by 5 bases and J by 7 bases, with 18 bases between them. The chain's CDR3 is CASSRQPGRREQYF. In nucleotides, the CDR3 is TGTGCCAGCAGTCGTCAACCAGGGAGAAGGGAGCAGTACTTC.

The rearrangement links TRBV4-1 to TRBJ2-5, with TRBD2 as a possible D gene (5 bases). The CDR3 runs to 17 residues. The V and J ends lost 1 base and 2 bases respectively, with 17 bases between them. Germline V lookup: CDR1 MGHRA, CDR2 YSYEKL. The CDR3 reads CASSQGASQWLQETQYF. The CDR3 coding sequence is TGCGCCAGCAGCCAAGGTGCTAGCCAATGGTTACAAGAGACCCAGTACTTC.

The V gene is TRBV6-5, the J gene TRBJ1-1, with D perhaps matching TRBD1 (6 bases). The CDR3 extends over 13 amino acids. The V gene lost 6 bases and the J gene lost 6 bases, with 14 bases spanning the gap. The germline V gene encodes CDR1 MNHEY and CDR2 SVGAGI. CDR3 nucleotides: TGTGCCAGCAGCGGACAGTTGAGGGCTGAAGCTTTCTTT. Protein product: CASSGQLRAEAFF.

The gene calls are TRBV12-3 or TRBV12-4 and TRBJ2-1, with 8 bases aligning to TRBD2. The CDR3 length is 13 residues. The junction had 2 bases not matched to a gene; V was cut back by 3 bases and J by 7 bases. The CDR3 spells CASSFSGGNEQFF. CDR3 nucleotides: TGTGCCAGCAGTTTCTCGGGGGGGAATGAGCAGTTCTTC.

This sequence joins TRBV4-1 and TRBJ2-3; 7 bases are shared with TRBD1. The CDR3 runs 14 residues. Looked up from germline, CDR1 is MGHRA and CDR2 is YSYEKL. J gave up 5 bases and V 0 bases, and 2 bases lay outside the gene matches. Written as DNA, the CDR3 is TGCGCCAGCAGCCAAGATCAGGGGGTAGATACGCAGTATTTT. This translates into CASSQDQGVDTQYF.

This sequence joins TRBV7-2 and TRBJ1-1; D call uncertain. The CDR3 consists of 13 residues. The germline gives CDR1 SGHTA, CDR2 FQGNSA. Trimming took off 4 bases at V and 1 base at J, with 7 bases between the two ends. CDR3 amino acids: CASSSLGNTEAFF. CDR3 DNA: TGTGCCAGCAGCTCCCTTGGGAACACTGAAGCTTTCTTT.

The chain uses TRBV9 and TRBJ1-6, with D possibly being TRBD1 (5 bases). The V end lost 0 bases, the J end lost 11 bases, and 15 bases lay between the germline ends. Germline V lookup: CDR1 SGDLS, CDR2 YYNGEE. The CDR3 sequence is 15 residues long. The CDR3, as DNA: TGTGCCAGCAGCGTAGGGGAGGCGGGGGTGGCACCCCTCCACTTT. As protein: CASSVGEAGVAPLHF.